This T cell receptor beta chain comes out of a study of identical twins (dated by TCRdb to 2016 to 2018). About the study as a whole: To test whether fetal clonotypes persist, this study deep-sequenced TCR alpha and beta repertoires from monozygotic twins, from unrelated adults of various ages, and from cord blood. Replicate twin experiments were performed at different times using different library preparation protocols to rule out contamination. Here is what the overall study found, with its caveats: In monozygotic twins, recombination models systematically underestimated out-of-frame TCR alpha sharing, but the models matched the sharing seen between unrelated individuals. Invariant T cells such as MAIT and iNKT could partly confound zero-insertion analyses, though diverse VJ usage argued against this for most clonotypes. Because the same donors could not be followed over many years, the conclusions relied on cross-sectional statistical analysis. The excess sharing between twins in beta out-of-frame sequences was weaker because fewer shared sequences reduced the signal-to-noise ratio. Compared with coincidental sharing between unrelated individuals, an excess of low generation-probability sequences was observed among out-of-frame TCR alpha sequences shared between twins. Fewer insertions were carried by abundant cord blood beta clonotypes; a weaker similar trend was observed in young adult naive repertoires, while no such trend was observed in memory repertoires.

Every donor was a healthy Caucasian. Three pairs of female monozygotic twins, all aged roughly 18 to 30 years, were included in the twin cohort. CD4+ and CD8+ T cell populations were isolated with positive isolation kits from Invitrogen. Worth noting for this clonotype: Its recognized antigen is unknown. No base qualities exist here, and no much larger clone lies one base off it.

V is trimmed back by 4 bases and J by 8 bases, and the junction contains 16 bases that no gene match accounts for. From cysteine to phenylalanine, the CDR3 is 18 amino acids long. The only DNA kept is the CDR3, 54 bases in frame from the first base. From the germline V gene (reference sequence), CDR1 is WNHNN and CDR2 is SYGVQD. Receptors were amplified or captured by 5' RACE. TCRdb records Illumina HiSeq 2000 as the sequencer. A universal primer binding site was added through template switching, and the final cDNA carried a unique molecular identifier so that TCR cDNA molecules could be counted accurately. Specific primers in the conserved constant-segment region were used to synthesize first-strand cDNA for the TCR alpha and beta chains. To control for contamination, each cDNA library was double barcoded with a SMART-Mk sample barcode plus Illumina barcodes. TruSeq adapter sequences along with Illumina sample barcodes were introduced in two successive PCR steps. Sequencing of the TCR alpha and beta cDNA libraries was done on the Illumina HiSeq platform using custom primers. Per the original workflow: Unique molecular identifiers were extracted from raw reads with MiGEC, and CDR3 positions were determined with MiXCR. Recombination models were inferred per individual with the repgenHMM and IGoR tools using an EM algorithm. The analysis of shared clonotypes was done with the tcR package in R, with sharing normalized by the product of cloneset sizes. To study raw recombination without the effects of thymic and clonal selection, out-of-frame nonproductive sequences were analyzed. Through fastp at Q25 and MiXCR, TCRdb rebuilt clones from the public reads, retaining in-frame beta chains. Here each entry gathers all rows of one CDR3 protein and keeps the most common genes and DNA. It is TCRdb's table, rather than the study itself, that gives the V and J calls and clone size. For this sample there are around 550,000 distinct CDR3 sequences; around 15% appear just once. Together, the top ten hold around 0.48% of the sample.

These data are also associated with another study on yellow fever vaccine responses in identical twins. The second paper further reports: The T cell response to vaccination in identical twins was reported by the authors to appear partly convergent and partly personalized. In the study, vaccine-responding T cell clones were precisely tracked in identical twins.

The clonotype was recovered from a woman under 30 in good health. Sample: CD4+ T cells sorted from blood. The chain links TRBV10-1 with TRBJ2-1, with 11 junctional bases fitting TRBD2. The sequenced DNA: TGCGCCAGCAGTGGATCGACTAGCGGGGTGTCCCTTAAGTATGAGCAGTTCTTC. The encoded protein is CASSGSTSGVSLKYEQFF.